This TCR beta chain was captured by sequencing in a study of blood T cell repertoires in COVID-19. Study-wide context: Sites across the United States, Italy and Spain contributed samples from acute and convalescent COVID-19.

TCRdb keeps only in-frame clones here, not all; method: immunoSEQ multiplex PCR. In the table there are about 130,000 clones, under 90% of which are singletons. In terms of age and location, participants ranged from roughly 18 to 89 years and lived in about two dozen US areas. V trimming: 2 bases; J trimming: 4 bases; junction bases outside the gene matches: 4. Germline V gene sequence: CDR1 MNHEY, CDR2 SVGAGI. This CDR3 has 15 residues. The chain combines TRBV6-5 with TRBJ2-2, with 7 bases fitting TRBD1. The sequencing input was PBMCs or T cells enriched from blood (not recorded which). The TCR sequence derives from a man aged 35 to 55 with acute COVID-19. This chain's CDR3 is CASSYEGQLTGELFF. In DNA form, the CDR3 reads TGTGCCAGCAGTTACGAGGGACAGCTCACCGGGGAGCTGTTTTTT.